In its sample, the clone carrying this T cell receptor (beta chain) is medium-sized. The antigen is undetermined. This sample stems from a study of esophageal squamous cell carcinoma under preoperative chemotherapy. Study-level points and caveats: Chemotherapy was followed by significantly higher TCR diversity in peripheral T cells only, not tumor-infiltrating lymphocytes.

In TCRdb, the PCR reads were re-called with MiXCR into one record per CDR3 protein. The profile shows roughly 13,000 distinct CDR3 sequences, roughly half of them singletons. The time point was: before preoperative PTX-NDP chemotherapy. This clonotype was obtained from a human donor with esophageal squamous cell carcinoma. The donor label of this sample is uncertain. Sample collection occurred from a patient given preoperative chemotherapy.

CDR3 DNA sequence: TGTGCCAGCAGCTTACAGCCCACAACTACAGATACGCAGTATTTT. Translated: CASSLQPTTTDTQYF. V gene TRBV7-2 combines with J gene TRBJ2-3; D is ambiguous. Trimming cost V 2 bases and J 3 bases, with 12 bases left between them. The CDR3 is made up of 15 amino acids. Germline values: CDR1 SGHTA, CDR2 FQGNSA.